These T cell receptor beta chains were read from a single sample in a study of blood T cell repertoires in COVID-19. Measured with immunoSEQ multiplex PCR; TCRdb has only the in-frame clones, and not every one. The sample has about 300,000 clones; about 88% are singletons. Material for sequencing was peripheral blood. All receptors derive from a human donor with COVID-19, enrolled during active disease. The donor label of this sample is uncertain. CDR3s include the opening cysteine and the closing phenylalanine or tryptophan. A D gene is named only where the DNA matches it firmly. Expanded clones get a size class; other rows say once, few or many, or leave the size out.

d_gene | j_gene | abundance | v_gene | CDR3nt | CDR3aa
NA | TRBJ2-3 | NA | TRBV7-8 | TGTGCCAGCAGCTTCACAGAGGGCGGGACGGGCACAGATACGCAGTATTTT | CASSFTEGGTGTDTQYF
TRBD1 | TRBJ2-7 | NA | TRBV7-8 | TGTGCCAGCAGCCGAAGGACAGGGGGCTCCTACGAGCAGTACTTC | CASSRRTGGSYEQYF
NA | TRBJ2-3 | NA | TRBV28 | TGTGCCAGCAGTCCCTGGGGCACAGGGAGGGGGGACACAGATACGCAGTATTTT | CASSPWGTGRGDTDTQYF
TRBD2 | TRBJ2-1 | NA | TRBV10-3 | TGTGCCATCAGTGAGTCGATCTTCTACAAGCGGGAGACACACAATGAGCAGTTCTTC | CAISESIFYKRETHNEQFF
NA | TRBJ1-5 | NA | TRBV4-1 | TGCGCCAGCAGCCAAGGGGGGGTGCGCAATCAGCCCCAGCATTTT | CASSQGGVRNQPQHF
NA | TRBJ1-1 | NA | TRBV9 | TGTGCCAGCAGCGGCGATCGATTCTCCCTCATGAACACTGAAGCTTTCTTT | CASSGDRFSLMNTEAFF
TRBD1 | TRBJ2-3 | once | TRBV24-1 | TGTGCCGTCGGACAGGACACAGATACGCAGTATTTT | CAVGQDTDTQYF
TRBD1 | TRBJ1-1 | NA | TRBV6-5 | TGTGCCAGCAGTACACGACAGGGAAGTCGGACTGAAGCTTTCTTT | CASSTRQGSRTEAFF
NA | TRBJ2-3 | NA | TRBV7-2 | TGTGCCACAACGGGACTCCTCTCCGGAGTGGATACGCAGTATTTT | CATTGLLSGVDTQYF
NA | TRBJ1-5 | once | TRBV6-4 | TGTGCCAGCAGTGAGGGAGGGAGCAATCAGCCCCAGCATTTT | CASSEGGSNQPQHF
NA | TRBJ2-2 | NA | TRBV7-2 | TGTGCCAGCAGCTTATTAACGAGGATGGGAGTGACCGGGGAGCTGTTTTTT | CASSLLTRMGVTGELFF
TRBD1 | TRBJ2-7 | NA | TRBV3-1/TRBV3-2 | TGTGCCAGCAGCCCCGAAGTTGGAAGAAGGGGGCGCGAGCAGTACTTC | CASSPEVGRRGREQYF
TRBD2 | TRBJ2-5 | NA | TRBV7-6 | TGTGCCAGCAGCCTCGGCCCTAGCGGGGGCCAGGGAGAGACCCAGTACTTC | CASSLGPSGGQGETQYF
NA | TRBJ1-6 | NA | TRBV7-3 | TGTGCCAGCAGCTCCGACAGGAATTCACCCCTCCACTTT | CASSSDRNSPLHF
NA | TRBJ2-1 | few | TRBV30 | TGTGCCTGGAGCGGGAGTAACAGTGAGCAGTTCTTC | CAWSGSNSEQFF
NA | TRBJ1-1 | NA | TRBV2 | TGTGCCAGCCGATCGGACAGCCATCAGGGTACTGAAGCTTTCTTT | CASRSDSHQGTEAFF
TRBD1 | TRBJ2-3 | NA | TRBV5-1 | TGCGCCAGCAGCCCCCCTACAGGGGCCTCGGATACGCAGTATTTT | CASSPPTGASDTQYF
NA | TRBJ2-3 | NA | TRBV7-7 | TGTGCTAGCAGCTCCCATGCGGGCCCAGTAGATACGCAGTATTTT | CASSSHAGPVDTQYF
NA | TRBJ1-3 | NA | TRBV12-3/TRBV12-4 | TGTGCCAGCAGGCAGGGGCCAGGAAACACCATATATTTT | CASRQGPGNTIYF
NA | TRBJ1-1 | NA | TRBV19 | TGTGCCAGCACGATTCGGGACATCACTGAAGCTTTCTTT | CASTIRDITEAFF
TRBD1 | TRBJ1-2 | NA | TRBV6-5 | TGTGCCAGCAGAGAGACAGGGTCAGCTCATGGCTACACCTTC | CASRETGSAHGYTF
TRBD2 | TRBJ2-7 | NA | TRBV3-1/TRBV3-2 | TGTGCCAGCACCCTAAGCGGGAGGGCCGCATACGAGCAGTACTTC | CASTLSGRAAYEQYF
NA | TRBJ1-3 | NA | TRBV2 | TGTGCCAGCAGTGACAGGGCAAGCTCTGGAAACACCATATATTTT | CASSDRASSGNTIYF
NA | TRBJ1-1 | NA | TRBV6-5 | TGTGCCAGCAGTTACAGGGGTCTTTCGAACACTGAAGCTTTCTTT | CASSYRGLSNTEAFF
TRBD1 | TRBJ1-6 | NA | TRBV19 | TGTGCCAGTAGTATCACGACAGGGAAAAACAGACCCCTCCACTTT | CASSITTGKNRPLHF
NA | TRBJ1-1 | NA | TRBV27 | TGTGCCAGCAGTTTATGGTCAGGGCCTGAAGCTTTCTTT | CASSLWSGPEAFF
NA | TRBJ2-7 | NA | TRBV5-4 | TGTGCCAGCAGCTCCACGAGTATCTCCTACGAGCAGTACTTC | CASSSTSISYEQYF
TRBD2 | TRBJ2-1 | NA | TRBV5-1 | TGCGCCAGCAGCTTGAGCGGGAACCCCTACAATGAGCAGTTCTTC | CASSLSGNPYNEQFF
NA | TRBJ1-1 | NA | TRBV12-3/TRBV12-4 | TGTGCCAGCAGCGGGAATATGAACACTGAAGCTTTCTTT | CASSGNMNTEAFF
NA | TRBJ2-7 | once | TRBV7-8 | TGTGCCAGCAGCTTCCTAGCGCAAGGGGCCGAGCAGTACTTC | CASSFLAQGAEQYF
TRBD2 | TRBJ2-5 | NA | TRBV7-2 | TGTGCCAGTGCTGGCACTAGCGGAACCCAAGAGACCCAGTACTTC | CASAGTSGTQETQYF
NA | TRBJ1-5 | NA | TRBV9 | TGTGCCAGCAGCCCGAGGGTGGGTGGGCATCAGCCCCAGCATTTT | CASSPRVGGHQPQHF
NA | TRBJ1-4 | once | TRBV7-6 | TGTGCCAGCAGCTCCGCGCAGGGGCTGGGTGAAAAACTGTTTTTT | CASSSAQGLGEKLFF
TRBD1 | TRBJ1-6 | NA | TRBV5-4 | TGTGCCAGCAACCAACAGGGGGCGGGCTCACCCCTCCACTTT | CASNQQGAGSPLHF
NA | TRBJ1-1 | many | TRBV2 | TGTGCCAGCAGTGGTCGGGGATTGAACACTGAAGCTTTCTTT | CASSGRGLNTEAFF
NA | TRBJ2-3 | NA | TRBV12-3/TRBV12-4 | TGTGCCAGCAGTCCGATGAGTTCAGATACGCAGTATTTT | CASSPMSSDTQYF
TRBD1 | TRBJ1-3 | once | TRBV14 | TGTGCCAGCAGCCAACGGTCATCCGGGACAGCCGGACCTGGAAACACCATATATTTT | CASSQRSSGTAGPGNTIYF
TRBD1 | TRBJ1-5 | NA | TRBV6-4 | TGTGCCAGGATAGACAGGGGAGGCCAGCCCCAGCATTTT | CARIDRGGQPQHF
TRBD2 | TRBJ2-2 | NA | TRBV27 | TGTGCCAGCAGAATCAGCGGGATGAACACCGGGGAGCTGTTTTTT | CASRISGMNTGELFF
TRBD1 | TRBJ2-2 | NA | TRBV28 | TGTGCCAGCACCATAATGGACAGGGGAAGTACGAACACCGGGGAGCTGTTTTTT | CASTIMDRGSTNTGELFF
NA | TRBJ2-1 | NA | TRBV27 | TGTGCCGTTGGAGGGCCCAGGGATGAGCAGTTCTTC | CAVGGPRDEQFF
NA | TRBJ1-6 | few | TRBV11-2 | TGTGCCAGCAGCTTGGGTCAGGGGCGAAATTCACCCCTCCACTTT | CASSLGQGRNSPLHF
NA | TRBJ2-1 | NA | TRBV7-9 | TGTGCCAGCAGCTTAATATCGACTAGAGGGCACGAGCAGTTCTTC | CASSLISTRGHEQFF
NA | TRBJ2-3 | NA | TRBV6-2/TRBV6-3 | TGTGCCAGCAGTTGGCAGGGTCGAACAGATACGCAGTATTTT | CASSWQGRTDTQYF
TRBD1 | TRBJ2-1 | NA | TRBV23-1 | TGCGCCAGCAGTCAATCGTGGGACAGGGACAACAATGAGCAGTTCTTC | CASSQSWDRDNNEQFF
TRBD2 | TRBJ2-1 | NA | TRBV19 | TGTGCCAGTAGTATTAGGACTAGCGGGAGTCTGGGCAATGAGCAGTTCTTC | CASSIRTSGSLGNEQFF
TRBD2 | TRBJ2-1 | few | TRBV24-1 | TGTGCCACCAGTGATGGGGGGACTAGCGGGAGTGTGTACAATGAGCAGTTCTTC | CATSDGGTSGSVYNEQFF
TRBD1 | TRBJ1-5 | once | TRBV19 | TGTGCCAGTAGTACCAAGGACAGGGAGAGACAGCCCCAGCATTTT | CASSTKDRERQPQHF
NA | TRBJ2-3 | NA | TRBV7-2 | TGTGCCAGCAGCTTATGGAGGGGTTTGAGGGCAGATACGCAGTATTTT | CASSLWRGLRADTQYF